This T cell receptor (beta chain) was identified during a study of blood T cell repertoires in COVID-19. About the research overall: The study drew acute and convalescent COVID-19 samples from the United States, Italy and Spain. In each case, the material was cDNA or gDNA derived from T cells, B-cell-depleted T cells, or PBMCs.

Original data processing: Cell counts per sample came from amplifying reference gene primers. Only in-frame clones appear in the TCRdb table, and some are missing; sequencing was by immunoSEQ multiplex PCR. The V and J calls and clone size were taken over from that table, and D and trimming were inferred from the DNA. The data hold around 180,000 clones, with approximately 79% observed a single time. The J segment lost 5 bases and the V segment lost 6 bases, leaving 9 bases of the junction unmatched. Germline CDR1 reads MNHEY; CDR2 reads SMNVEV (reference sequence). CDR3 length equals 15 residues. Sequences were obtained from peripheral blood. The clonotype comes from a woman of 80 years or more with acute or convalescent COVID-19. The chain combines TRBV27 with TRBJ2-1; TRBD1 matches at 8 bases. The CDR3 sequence is CASRKFGQGDNEQFF. The DNA of the CDR3 is TGTGCCAGCAGGAAGTTCGGACAGGGAGACAATGAGCAGTTCTTC.